The next 18 T cell receptor beta chains were all read from a single sample in a study of blood T cell repertoires in COVID-19. The method was immunoSEQ multiplex PCR; TCRdb's version includes in-frame clones alone and lacks a portion of them. The top ten hold approximately 5.4% of the sample, which has 160,000 or so clones, 70% to 90% seen once. Sequencing was performed on peripheral blood. The origin of the receptors is a woman between 50 and 59 years old with COVID-19, enrolled during active disease.

This sequence joins TRBV10-3 and TRBJ2-2; tentative D call: TRBD1 (5 bases). Trimming cost V 6 bases and J 1 base, with 9 bases left between them. This CDR3 is built from 14 residues. The germline V gene has CDR1 ENHRY and CDR2 SYGVKD. In DNA form, the CDR3 reads TGTGCCATCAGAGGGCAGGGGAACACCGGGGAGCTGTTTTTT. Protein sequence: CAIRGQGNTGELFF.

This chain links TRBV5-1 with TRBJ2-1; 9 bases line up with TRBD2. Germline V gene lookup returns CDR1 SGHRS and CDR2 YFSETQ. V shed 4 bases, J shed 7 bases, and the junction held 12 bases outside the gene matches. CDR3 length: 16 residues. The CDR3 DNA follows: TGCGCCAGCAGCCCCGCAACTAGCGGGTCTAGGAATGAGCAGTTCTTC. This sequence encodes CASSPATSGSRNEQFF.

The rearrangement uses TRBV30 and TRBJ2-2, with 8 nucleotides matching TRBD1. The germline CDR1 and CDR2 sequences are GTSNPN and SVGIG (reference sequence). The CDR3 has 17 residues. The V segment lost 3 bases and the J segment 4 bases; nucleotides outside the gene matches: 13. The CDR3 region is CAWSALGQGPFTGELFF. The CDR3 DNA follows: TGTGCCTGGAGCGCTCTTGGACAGGGACCTTTCACCGGGGAGCTGTTTTTT.

The chain couples TRBV18 to TRBJ2-1; D is possibly TRBD2 (7 bases). Per germline, CDR1 KGHSH and CDR2 LQKENI. V was clipped by 2 bases and J by 5 bases, with 22 bases between them. The CDR3 runs 18 residues. The CDR3 loop is CASSPFQVRGAENNEQFF. The DNA of the CDR3 is TGTGCCAGCTCACCATTTCAGGTCCGGGGGGCCGAAAACAATGAGCAGTTCTTC.

This chain joins TRBV5-1 and TRBJ2-3; D remains unclear. The CDR3 length is 12 residues. In germline, CDR1 is SGHRS, CDR2 YFSETQ. V dropped 0 bases and J dropped 6 bases, with 5 bases sitting between them. The DNA of the CDR3 is TGCGCCAGCAGCTTGGCTAGGGATACGCAGTATTTT. Its protein product is CASSLARDTQYF.

The V call is TRBV5-6, the J call TRBJ2-3, with 8 bases lining up with TRBD2. The CDR3 covers 16 residues. The germline V gene has CDR1 SGHDT and CDR2 YYEEEE. V was pared by 1 base and J by 2 bases, with 6 bases of the junction left unmatched. The CDR3 here is CASSLYVAGPTDTQYF. The CDR3 coding sequence is TGTGCCAGCAGCTTGTATGTAGCGGGGCCCACAGATACGCAGTATTTT. Combining the CDR3 with reference TRBV5-6 and TRBJ2-3 gives the whole variable domain DAGVTQSPTHLIKTRGQQVTLRCSPKSGHDTVSWYQQALGQGPQFIFQYYEEEERQRGNFPDRFSGHQFPNYSSELNVNALLLGDSALYLCASSLYVAGPTDTQYFGPGTRLTVL.

This chain connects TRBV28 to TRBJ2-5; 8 bases line up with TRBD2. CDR3 length: 14 amino acids. CDR1 is MDHEN, CDR2 SYDVKM, per germline. Unmatched junction bases numbered 4, after V lost 5 bases and J lost 2 bases. CDR3 sequence reads: CASSAGGGQETQYF. The CDR3, as DNA: TGTGCCAGCAGTGCCGGGGGGGGGCAAGAGACCCAGTACTTC.

The chain links TRBV3-1 (or the pseudogene TRBV3-2) to TRBJ2-4, with D perhaps matching TRBD2 (6 bases). Germline values: CDR1 LGHDT, CDR2 YNNKEL (reference sequence). The CDR3 is 16 amino acids. The V end lost 1 base, the J end lost 0 bases, and 10 bases lay between the germline ends. The CDR3 DNA reads as TGTGCCAGCAGCCAAGTCGGGGGTGTAGCCAAAAACATTCAGTACTTC. It translates to CASSQVGGVAKNIQYF.

The rearrangement joins TRBV5-1 to TRBJ2-7, with TRBD2 matching 9 bases. Germline trimming cut 4 bases from V and 7 bases from J; bases unmatched to any gene: 6. In germline, CDR1 is SGHRS, CDR2 YFSETQ. The CDR3 loop spans 13 amino acids. For the CDR3, the DNA is TGCGCCAGCAGCGGCGCGGGGGGGGTTGAGCAGTACTTC. It encodes CASSGAGGVEQYF. Combining the CDR3 with reference TRBV5-1 and TRBJ2-7 gives the whole variable domain KAGVTQTPRYLIKTRGQQVTLSCSPISGHRSVSWYQQTPGQGLQFLFEYFSETQRNKGNFPGRFSGRQFSNSRSEMNVSTLELGDSALYLCASSGAGGVEQYFGPGTRLTVT.

The chain employs TRBV5-1 and TRBJ1-6; TRBD1 agrees at 7 bases. The germline CDR1 and CDR2 sequences are SGHRS and YFSETQ. J gave up 11 bases and V 0 bases, and 14 bases lay outside the gene matches. There are 17 residues in the CDR3. The chain's CDR3 is CASSLGSGGTVHPPLHF. CDR3 bases: TGCGCCAGCAGCTTGGGATCGGGCGGGACAGTCCATCCACCCCTCCACTTT.

The rearrangement links TRBV19 to TRBJ1-1; D is perhaps TRBD1 (6 bases). The ends were cut back, 9 bases at V and 1 base at J, with 15 bases in the middle. The germline CDR1 and CDR2 sequences are LNHDA and SQIVND (reference sequence). The CDR3 length is 14 residues. The CDR3 nucleotides are TGTGCCAGCGGGGCTAGGGGGTCGAACACTGAAGCTTTCTTT. Protein product: CASGARGSNTEAFF.

The rearrangement joins TRBV6-1 to TRBJ1-5, with 7 bases fitting TRBD1. CDR1 is MNHNS and CDR2 is SASEGT in the germline V gene. The CDR3 has 16 residues. The ends lost 4 bases at V and 2 bases at J; junction bases unmatched: 8. The CDR3 region is CASSAEGAIGNQPQHF. The DNA of the CDR3 is TGTGCCAGCAGTGCTGAGGGGGCAATCGGCAATCAGCCCCAGCATTTT.

The rearrangement uses TRBV12-3 or TRBV12-4 and TRBJ1-2, with 7 bases lining up with TRBD1. CDR3 length equals 13 residues. V lost 6 bases, J lost 8 bases, and 9 bases stayed unmatched. The CDR3 DNA sequence: TGTGCCAGCAGGCTGACAGGGTGGGGAGGCTACACCTTC. As protein: CASRLTGWGGYTF.

This rearrangement joins TRBV28 to TRBJ2-7, with 9 nucleotides matching TRBD1. Germline-derived CDR1 and CDR2 are MDHEN and SYDVKM. This CDR3 is 14 amino acids long. The V and J ends lost 5 bases and 4 bases, in that order; junction bases with no gene match: 6. The CDR3, as DNA: TGTGCCAGCAGTATGGACAGGGGTGGGTACGAGCAGTACTTC. Protein product: CASSMDRGGYEQYF.

The chain employs TRBV7-9 and TRBJ2-1, with D unresolved. CDR1 and CDR2 (germline): SEHNR, FQNEAQ (reference sequence). V was pared by 2 bases and J by 6 bases, with 11 bases between. The CDR3 contains 14 residues. CDR3 DNA sequence: TGTGCCAGCAGCTTATCCCTAACTGGCAATGAGCAGTTCTTC. Its translation: CASSLSLTGNEQFF. The complete variable domain, with remaining parts taken from reference TRBV7-9 and TRBJ2-1, reads DTGVSQNPRHKITKRGQNVTFRCDPISEHNRLYWYRQTLGQGPEFLTYFQNEAQLEKSRLLSDRFSAERPKGSFSTLEIQRTEQGDSAMYLCASSLSLTGNEQFFGPGTRLTVL.

This clone occurred many times. The chain has TRBV2 and TRBJ1-1, with D hard to call. Trimming cost V 5 bases and J 5 bases, with 9 bases left between them. This CDR3 contains 12 residues. Germline loops: CDR1 SNHLY, CDR2 FYNNEI. CDR3 nucleotides: TGTGCCAGCAGTCTAACGGGTACTGAAGCTTTCTTT. Amino acids: CASSLTGTEAFF.

This clone appeared a few times. This sequence joins TRBV6-6 and TRBJ1-3, with 9 positions matching TRBD1. Germline V CDR1 and CDR2: MNHNY, SVGAGI (reference sequence). This CDR3 comprises 15 residues. The ends lost 8 bases at V and 4 bases at J; junction bases unmatched: 9. CDR3 sequence (DNA): TGTGCCAGCGGTTTGACAGGGGGAAAGGGAAACACCATATATTTT. Translation: CASGLTGGKGNTIYF.

The chain carries TRBV28 and TRBJ2-5; no clear D. CDR1 MDHEN and CDR2 SYDVKM come from the germline V gene. This CDR3 is built from 13 residues. Trimming shortened V by 5 bases and J by 3 bases, and 10 bases separated the two germline ends. The CDR3 DNA follows: TGTGCCAGCAGTCCAGACATTAAAGAGACCCAGTACTTC. Translation gives CASSPDIKETQYF.